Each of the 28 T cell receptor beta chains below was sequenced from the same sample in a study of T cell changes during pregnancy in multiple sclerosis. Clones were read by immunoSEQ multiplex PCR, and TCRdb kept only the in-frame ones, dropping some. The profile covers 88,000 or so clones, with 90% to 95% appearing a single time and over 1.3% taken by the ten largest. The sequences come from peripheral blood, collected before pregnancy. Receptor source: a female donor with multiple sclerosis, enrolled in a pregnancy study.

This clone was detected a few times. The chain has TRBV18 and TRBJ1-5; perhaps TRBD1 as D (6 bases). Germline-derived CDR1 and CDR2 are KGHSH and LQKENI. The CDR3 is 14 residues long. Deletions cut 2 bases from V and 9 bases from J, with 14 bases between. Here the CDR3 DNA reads TGTGCCAGCTCACCAGTGGACAGCCCATGGCCCCAGCATTTT. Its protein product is CASSPVDSPWPQHF.

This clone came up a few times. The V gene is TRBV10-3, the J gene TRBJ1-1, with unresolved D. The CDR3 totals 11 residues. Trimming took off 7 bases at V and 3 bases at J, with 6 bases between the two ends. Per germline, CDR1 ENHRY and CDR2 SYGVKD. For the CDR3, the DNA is TGTGCCATCAAACGGGACACTGAAGCTTTCTTT. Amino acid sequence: CAIKRDTEAFF.

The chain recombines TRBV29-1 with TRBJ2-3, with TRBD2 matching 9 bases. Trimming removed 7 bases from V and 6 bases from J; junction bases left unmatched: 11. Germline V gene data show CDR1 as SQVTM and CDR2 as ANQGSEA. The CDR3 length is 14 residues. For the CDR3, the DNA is TGCAGCGCCTGGCTAGCGGGAACCTGGGATACGCAGTATTTT. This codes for CSAWLAGTWDTQYF.

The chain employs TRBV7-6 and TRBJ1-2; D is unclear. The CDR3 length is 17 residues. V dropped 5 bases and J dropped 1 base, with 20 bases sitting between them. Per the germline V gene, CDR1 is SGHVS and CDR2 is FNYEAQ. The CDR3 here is CASSGLLGGYHNYGYTF. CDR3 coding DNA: TGTGCCAGCAGCGGCTTATTGGGAGGGTACCATAACTATGGCTACACCTTC.

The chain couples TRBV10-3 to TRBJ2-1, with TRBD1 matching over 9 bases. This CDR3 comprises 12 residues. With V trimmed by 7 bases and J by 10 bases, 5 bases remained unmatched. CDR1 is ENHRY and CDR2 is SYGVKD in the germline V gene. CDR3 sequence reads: CAITQGAGEQFF. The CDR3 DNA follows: TGTGCCATCACACAGGGGGCAGGCGAGCAGTTCTTC.

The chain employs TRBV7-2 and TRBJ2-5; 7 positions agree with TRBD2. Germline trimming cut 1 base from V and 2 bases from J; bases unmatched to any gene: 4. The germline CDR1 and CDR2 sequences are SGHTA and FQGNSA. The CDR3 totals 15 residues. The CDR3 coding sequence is TGTGCCAGCAGCTTAGACCGGCGGGGGCAAGAGACCCAGTACTTC. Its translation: CASSLDRRGQETQYF.

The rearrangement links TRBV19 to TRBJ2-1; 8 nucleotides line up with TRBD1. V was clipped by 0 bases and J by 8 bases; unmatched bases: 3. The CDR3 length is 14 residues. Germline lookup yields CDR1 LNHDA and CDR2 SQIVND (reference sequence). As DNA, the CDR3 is TGTGCCAGTAGTATAGACAGGGGGCGGCATGAGCAGTTCTTC. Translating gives CASSIDRGRHEQFF. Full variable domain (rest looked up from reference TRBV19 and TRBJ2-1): DGGITQSPKYLFRKEGQNVTLSCEQNLNHDAMYWYRQDPGQGLRLIYYSQIVNDFQKGDIAEGYSVSREKKESFPLTVTSAQKNPTAFYLCASSIDRGRHEQFFGPGTRLTVL.

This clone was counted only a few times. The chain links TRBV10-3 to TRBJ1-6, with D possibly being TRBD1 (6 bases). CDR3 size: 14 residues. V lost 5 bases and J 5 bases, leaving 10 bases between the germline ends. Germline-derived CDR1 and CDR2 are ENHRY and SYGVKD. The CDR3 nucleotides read TGTGCCATCAGTAATGACAGGAATAATTCACCCCTCCACTTT. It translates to CAISNDRNNSPLHF.

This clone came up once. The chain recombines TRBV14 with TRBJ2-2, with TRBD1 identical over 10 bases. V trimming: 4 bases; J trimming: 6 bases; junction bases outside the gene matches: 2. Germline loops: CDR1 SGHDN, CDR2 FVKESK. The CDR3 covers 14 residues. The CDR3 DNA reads TGTGCCAGCAGCCCCGGACAGGGGGCCGGGGAGCTGTTTTTT. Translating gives CASSPGQGAGELFF.

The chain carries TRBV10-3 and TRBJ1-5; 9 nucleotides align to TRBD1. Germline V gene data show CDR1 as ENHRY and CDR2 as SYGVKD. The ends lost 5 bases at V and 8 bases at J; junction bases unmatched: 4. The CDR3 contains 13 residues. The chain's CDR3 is CAISLDRGEPQHF. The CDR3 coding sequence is TGTGCCATCAGTTTGGACAGGGGAGAGCCCCAGCATTTT.

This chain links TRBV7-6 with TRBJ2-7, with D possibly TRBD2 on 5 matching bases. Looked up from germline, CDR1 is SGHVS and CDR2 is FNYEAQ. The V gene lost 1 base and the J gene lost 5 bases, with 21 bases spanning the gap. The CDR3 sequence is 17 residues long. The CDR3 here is CASSLGSVGVRVNEQYF. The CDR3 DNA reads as TGTGCCAGCAGCTTAGGTTCAGTGGGAGTCAGAGTCAACGAGCAGTACTTC.

CDR3 in amino acids: CASSLNLETQYF. CDR3 nucleotide sequence: TGTGCCAGCAGTCTTAATCTGGAGACCCAGTACTTC. V and J are TRBV6-1 and TRBJ2-5, with unresolved D. The V end was cut by 5 bases, the J end by 5 bases, with 9 bases between. The germline V gene has CDR1 MNHNS and CDR2 SASEGT. This CDR3 is 12 amino acids long.

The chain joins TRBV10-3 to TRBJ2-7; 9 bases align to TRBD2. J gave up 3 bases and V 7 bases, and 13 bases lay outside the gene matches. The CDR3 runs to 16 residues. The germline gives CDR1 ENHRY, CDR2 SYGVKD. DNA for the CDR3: TGTGCCATCACCCCGCGGGCTAGCGGGGAGAGCTACGAGCAGTACTTC. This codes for CAITPRASGESYEQYF.

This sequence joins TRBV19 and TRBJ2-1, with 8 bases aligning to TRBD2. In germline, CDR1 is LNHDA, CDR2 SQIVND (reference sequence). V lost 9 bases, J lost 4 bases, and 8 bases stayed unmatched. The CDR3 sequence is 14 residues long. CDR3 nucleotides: TGTGCCAGCGAACGGGGGGGTGGTTACAATGAGCAGTTCTTC. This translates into CASERGGGYNEQFF.

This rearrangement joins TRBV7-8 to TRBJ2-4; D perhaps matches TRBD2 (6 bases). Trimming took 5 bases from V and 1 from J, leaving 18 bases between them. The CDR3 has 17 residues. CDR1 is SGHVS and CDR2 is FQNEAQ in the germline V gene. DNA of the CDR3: TGTGCCAGCAGCACCGGGGGACTGGGAGGCGCCAAAAACATTCAGTACTTC. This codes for CASSTGGLGGAKNIQYF.

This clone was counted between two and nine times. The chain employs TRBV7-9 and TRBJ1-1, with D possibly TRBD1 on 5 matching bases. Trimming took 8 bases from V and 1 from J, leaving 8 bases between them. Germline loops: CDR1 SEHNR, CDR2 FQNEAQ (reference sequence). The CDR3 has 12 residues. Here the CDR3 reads CASVQENTEAFF. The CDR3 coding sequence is TGTGCCAGCGTACAGGAGAACACTGAAGCTTTCTTT.

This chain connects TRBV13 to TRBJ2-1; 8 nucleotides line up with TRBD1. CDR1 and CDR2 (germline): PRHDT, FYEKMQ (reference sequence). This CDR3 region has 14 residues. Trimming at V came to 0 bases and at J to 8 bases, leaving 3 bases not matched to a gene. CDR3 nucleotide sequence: TGTGCCAGCAGCTTAGGACAGGGGGGCTATGAGCAGTTCTTC. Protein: CASSLGQGGYEQFF.

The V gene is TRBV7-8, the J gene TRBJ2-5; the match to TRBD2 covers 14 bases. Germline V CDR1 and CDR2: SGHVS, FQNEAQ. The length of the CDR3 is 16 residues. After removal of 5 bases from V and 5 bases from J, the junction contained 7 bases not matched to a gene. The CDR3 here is CASSKTSGGAGETQYF. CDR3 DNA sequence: TGTGCCAGCAGCAAGACTAGCGGGGGGGCCGGGGAGACCCAGTACTTC.

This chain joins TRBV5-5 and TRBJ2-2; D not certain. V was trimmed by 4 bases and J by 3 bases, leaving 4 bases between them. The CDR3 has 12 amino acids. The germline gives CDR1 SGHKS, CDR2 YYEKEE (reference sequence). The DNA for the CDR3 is TGTGCCAGCAGCATCGACACCGGGGAGCTGTTTTTT. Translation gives CASSIDTGELFF.

CDR3 nucleotide sequence: TGTGCCAGCAGTTCGATGGGGGCGGGGGGCAACACTGAAGCTTTCTTT. Translation gives CASSSMGAGGNTEAFF. This sequence joins TRBV2 and TRBJ1-1; the D gene is possibly TRBD1 (6 bases). V lost 5 bases and J 2 bases, leaving 18 bases between the germline ends. The germline gives CDR1 SNHLY, CDR2 FYNNEI. The CDR3 length is 16 residues.

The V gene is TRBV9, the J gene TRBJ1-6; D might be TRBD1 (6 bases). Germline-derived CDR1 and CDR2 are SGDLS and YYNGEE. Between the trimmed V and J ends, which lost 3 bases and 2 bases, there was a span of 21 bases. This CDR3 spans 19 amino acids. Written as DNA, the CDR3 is TGTGCCAGCAGCGACGACAGAAAAGACGGGACACCCTATAATTCACCCCTCCACTTT. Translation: CASSDDRKDGTPYNSPLHF.

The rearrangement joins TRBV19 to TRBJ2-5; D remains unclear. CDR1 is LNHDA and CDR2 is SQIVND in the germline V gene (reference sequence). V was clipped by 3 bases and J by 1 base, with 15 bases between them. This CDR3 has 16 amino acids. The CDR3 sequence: CASSILSGLAQETQYF. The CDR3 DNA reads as TGTGCCAGTAGTATTCTTTCTGGTTTAGCCCAAGAGACCCAGTACTTC.

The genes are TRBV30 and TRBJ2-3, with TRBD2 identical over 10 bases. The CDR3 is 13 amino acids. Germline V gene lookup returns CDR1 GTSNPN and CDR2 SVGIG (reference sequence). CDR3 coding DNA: TGTGCAGGGGGTAGCGGGGGGTCTGATACGCAGTATTTT. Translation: CAGGSGGSDTQYF.

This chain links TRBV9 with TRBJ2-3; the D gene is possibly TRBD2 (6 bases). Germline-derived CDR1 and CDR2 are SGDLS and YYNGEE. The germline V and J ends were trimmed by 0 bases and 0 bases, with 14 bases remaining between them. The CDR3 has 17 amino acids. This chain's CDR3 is CASSVVGGWGSTDTQYF. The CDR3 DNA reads TGTGCCAGCAGCGTAGTAGGAGGGTGGGGTAGCACAGATACGCAGTATTTT.

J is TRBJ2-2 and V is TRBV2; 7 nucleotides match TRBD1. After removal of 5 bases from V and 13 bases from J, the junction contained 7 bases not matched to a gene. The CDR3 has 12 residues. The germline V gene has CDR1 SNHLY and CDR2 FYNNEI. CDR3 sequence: CASSPRQGALFF. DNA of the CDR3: TGTGCCAGCAGTCCAAGACAGGGCGCGCTGTTTTTT.

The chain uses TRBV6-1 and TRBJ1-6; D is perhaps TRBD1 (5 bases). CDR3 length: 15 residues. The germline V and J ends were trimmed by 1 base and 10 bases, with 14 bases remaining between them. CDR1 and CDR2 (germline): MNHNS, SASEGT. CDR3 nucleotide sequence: TGTGCCAGCAGTGAAGTGGGCCAGGGAAGCTCACCCCTCCACTTT. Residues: CASSEVGQGSSPLHF.

CDR3 sequence: CASSIRTGGQGYTF. Written as DNA, the CDR3 is TGTGCCAGTAGTATAAGAACAGGGGGTCAGGGCTACACCTTC. V is TRBV19 and J is TRBJ1-2; 8 bases fit TRBD1. Germline CDR1 LNHDA, CDR2 SQIVND (reference sequence). With 2 bases clipped from V and 8 bases from J, the junction kept 7 bases outside the gene matches. The CDR3 is 14 residues long.

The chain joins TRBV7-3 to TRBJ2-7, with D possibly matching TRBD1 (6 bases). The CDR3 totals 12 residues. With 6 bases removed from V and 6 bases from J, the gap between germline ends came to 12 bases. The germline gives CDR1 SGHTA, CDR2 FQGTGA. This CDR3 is CASSSTGFEQYF. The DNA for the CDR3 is TGTGCCAGCAGTTCAACAGGGTTCGAGCAGTACTTC.